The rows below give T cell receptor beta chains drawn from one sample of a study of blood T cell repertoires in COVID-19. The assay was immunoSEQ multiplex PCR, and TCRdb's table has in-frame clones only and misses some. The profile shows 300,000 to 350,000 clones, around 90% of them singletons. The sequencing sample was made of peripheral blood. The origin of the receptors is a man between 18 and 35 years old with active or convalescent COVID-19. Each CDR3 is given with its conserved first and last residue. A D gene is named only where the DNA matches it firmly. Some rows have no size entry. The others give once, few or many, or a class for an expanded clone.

TGTGCCACCAGCAGAGGCGGGGCAGGAACTTATGGCTACACCTTC	CATSRGGAGTYGYTF	TRBV15	NA	TRBJ1-2	NA
TGTGCCAGCAGCGTCACGGAGTATTACCCCTACGAGCAGTACTTC	CASSVTEYYPYEQYF	TRBV21-1	NA	TRBJ2-7	NA
TGTGCCAGCTCACCACGAGGCTCCAATGAGCAGTTCTTC	CASSPRGSNEQFF	TRBV18	NA	TRBJ2-1	NA
TGTGCCAGCAGTTTTGACACTATGAGTGGAGGCACTGAAGCTTTCTTT	CASSFDTMSGGTEAFF	TRBV28	NA	TRBJ1-1	NA
TGTGCCACCAGTGATTTTGTACACAACTATGGCTACACCTTC	CATSDFVHNYGYTF	TRBV24-1	NA	TRBJ1-2	NA
TGCGCCAGCAGCTCCTGGGACAGAGTCACTGAAGCTTTCTTT	CASSSWDRVTEAFF	TRBV5-1	NA	TRBJ1-1	TRBD1
TGTGCCAGCAGCCTCCCTAGCGGGGGGGCCTTGGGAGAGACCCAGTACTTC	CASSLPSGGALGETQYF	TRBV7-2	NA	TRBJ2-5	TRBD2
TGTGCCAGCAGACCCGGGAGTGGCGGGCCCCTGGGGGAGCAGTTCTTC	CASRPGSGGPLGEQFF	TRBV3-1/TRBV3-2	NA	TRBJ2-1	NA
TGTGCCAGCAGCCTCGCTCTCGGTGAGGCCTACGAGCAGTACTTC	CASSLALGEAYEQYF	TRBV3-1/TRBV3-2	NA	TRBJ2-7	NA
TGCGCCAGCAGCTTCGGGACTAGCGGGAGGGGGGATCAGTTCTTC	CASSFGTSGRGDQFF	TRBV5-1	NA	TRBJ2-1	TRBD2
TGTGCCAGCAGTGAATCACTTTGGGGGCAGGGGTCTGGCTACACCTTC	CASSESLWGQGSGYTF	TRBV6-1	NA	TRBJ1-2	NA
TGTGCCACCAGTGATCGGACTTTATGGGATACGCAGTATTTT	CATSDRTLWDTQYF	TRBV24-1	NA	TRBJ2-3	NA
TGTGCCAGCAGTTCTCCGGGACAGGGGGAGTACGAGCAGTACTTC	CASSSPGQGEYEQYF	TRBV6-2/TRBV6-3	NA	TRBJ2-7	TRBD1
TGTGCCAGCAGCCCCCATGACAGGGGCACTAATGAAAAACTGTTTTTT	CASSPHDRGTNEKLFF	TRBV7-9	NA	TRBJ1-4	TRBD1
TGTGCCAGCAGTTTAGGAGCGGGGGGGCGTCACGAGCAGTACTTC	CASSLGAGGRHEQYF	TRBV28	NA	TRBJ2-7	TRBD2
TGTGCCAGTAGTCCCCACCGGACAGGGGAGCAGTACTTC	CASSPHRTGEQYF	TRBV19	NA	TRBJ2-7	TRBD1
TGTGCCAGTAGTATTGCGCTACTCTACGAGCAGTACTTC	CASSIALLYEQYF	TRBV19	NA	TRBJ2-7	NA
TGTGCCAGCCGAGGCCTACCCACAACTAATGAAAAACTGTTTTTT	CASRGLPTTNEKLFF	TRBV7-9	NA	TRBJ1-4	NA
TGCGCCAGCTCCTGGGGCCAGGAAGAGACCCAGTACTTC	CASSWGQEETQYF	TRBV5-1	NA	TRBJ2-5	NA
TGTGCCAGCAGTGGGCGGGCGGGGCGCAATGAGCAGTTCTTC	CASSGRAGRNEQFF	TRBV2	NA	TRBJ2-1	NA
TGTGCCAGCAGCGCGAGGACAGACAGGGAGGCCGGAAACACCATATATTTT	CASSARTDREAGNTIYF	TRBV9	NA	TRBJ1-3	TRBD1
TGCGCCAGCAGCCAAGTCCATGTTGATTTCAGGGGATCCACTGAAGCTTTCTTT	CASSQVHVDFRGSTEAFF	TRBV4-1	NA	TRBJ1-1	NA
TGTGCCAGCAGCTTAACGGGACTAGCGGGGTACGAGCAGTACTTC	CASSLTGLAGYEQYF	TRBV7-3	NA	TRBJ2-7	TRBD2
TGTGCCAGCAGCCAGTATCGCGGAACGAACACCGGGGAGCTGTTTTTT	CASSQYRGTNTGELFF	TRBV14	NA	TRBJ2-2	NA
TGTGCCAGCAGTCCTCGGACAGGGAACACAGATACGCAGTATTTT	CASSPRTGNTDTQYF	TRBV28	NA	TRBJ2-3	TRBD1
TGTGCCACCAGCTCAACCGGGACAGAGATTTCAAGCTCCTACAATGAGCAGTTCTTC	CATSSTGTEISSSYNEQFF	TRBV15	NA	TRBJ2-1	TRBD1
TGTGCCAGCAGCCAAGTGATAGGGGTCTCAGCCGGGGAGCTGTTTTTT	CASSQVIGVSAGELFF	TRBV3-1/TRBV3-2	NA	TRBJ2-2	NA
TGCGCCAGCAGCTTGGGTCTAGCGGGAGGAGAGACCCAGTACTTC	CASSLGLAGGETQYF	TRBV5-1	NA	TRBJ2-5	TRBD2
TGTGCCAGCAGCTGGAGACCGGGGGTTGGAGAGACCCAGTACTTC	CASSWRPGVGETQYF	TRBV5-6	once	TRBJ2-5	NA
TGTGCCAGCACCAGAGGGGGGGCTGGTGGAAACACCATATATTTT	CASTRGGAGGNTIYF	TRBV6-5	NA	TRBJ1-3	NA
TGTGCCAGCAGCTTAGCGCGGTGGAGCGGGGGGTCTCCTTACAATGAGCAGTTCTTC	CASSLARWSGGSPYNEQFF	TRBV7-9	NA	TRBJ2-1	TRBD2
TGTGCCAGCAGCTGGGACAGCCCAAACTATGGCTACACCTTC	CASSWDSPNYGYTF	TRBV5-6	NA	TRBJ1-2	TRBD1
TGCGCCAGCAGTCCTACTAGTGGCATGGGTAATGAGCAGTTCTTC	CASSPTSGMGNEQFF	TRBV5-1	NA	TRBJ2-1	NA
TGTGCCAGCAGCCCCCCGGTTGACTATTTCACAGATACGCAGTATTTT	CASSPPVDYFTDTQYF	TRBV7-9	NA	TRBJ2-3	NA
TGTGCCACAGCGCCAGAGATACGATATAGCAATCAGCCCCAGCATTTT	CATAPEIRYSNQPQHF	TRBV10-3	NA	TRBJ1-5	NA
TGTGCCAGCAGCCCCCGGGGACAGGGCTTCACTGGCTACACCTTC	CASSPRGQGFTGYTF	TRBV7-9	NA	TRBJ1-2	TRBD1
TGTGCCAGCAGTCTCTACCGGAGCACAGATACGCAGTATTTT	CASSLYRSTDTQYF	TRBV27	NA	TRBJ2-3	NA
TGTGCCAGTTTTACAGTCTTGAACACTGAAGCTTTCTTT	CASFTVLNTEAFF	TRBV28	once	TRBJ1-1	NA
TGTGCCGTAACGGGATTCTATCCTGAAGCTTTCTTT	CAVTGFYPEAFF	TRBV28	NA	TRBJ1-1	NA
TGTGCCAGCAGCCCCCGGGACAGAGCCTACGAGCAGTACTTC	CASSPRDRAYEQYF	TRBV3-1/TRBV3-2	NA	TRBJ2-7	TRBD1
TGTGCCGGAGGACAGGGGCGTGAGCAGTTCTTC	CAGGQGREQFF	TRBV6-5	NA	TRBJ2-1	TRBD1
TGTGCCAGCAGTTTAGGGAGCGGGACGTTCCTAAGCCAAGAGACCCAGTACTTC	CASSLGSGTFLSQETQYF	TRBV27	NA	TRBJ2-5	TRBD2
TGTGCCAGCAGTCCGCGGACCCGGGGGGAGCAGTTCTTC	CASSPRTRGEQFF	TRBV12-3/TRBV12-4	NA	TRBJ2-1	NA
TGCGCCAGCAGCCCGGGGGGGCAGGGCAACTACGAGCAGTACTTC	CASSPGGQGNYEQYF	TRBV5-1	NA	TRBJ2-7	TRBD2
TGCGCCAGCAGCCAAGAGAGGGTCGAGACTAGGTACAATGAGCAGTTCTTC	CASSQERVETRYNEQFF	TRBV4-3	NA	TRBJ2-1	NA
TGTGCCAGCTCACCATCAATCGCAGGGGGCTCTGAGCAGTACTTC	CASSPSIAGGSEQYF	TRBV18	NA	TRBJ2-7	TRBD1
TGTGCCAGCAGCCCAGGGACAGGAGTCATGAACACTGAAGCTTTCTTT	CASSPGTGVMNTEAFF	TRBV11-2	NA	TRBJ1-1	TRBD1
TGTGCCAGCAGCGTAGGCGCTAGCGGGGGCCGGAGTGAGCAGTTCTTC	CASSVGASGGRSEQFF	TRBV9	NA	TRBJ2-1	TRBD2
TGTGCCAGCAGCAACATGGGGCAAGGCGAGCAGTACTTC	CASSNMGQGEQYF	TRBV21-1	NA	TRBJ2-7	NA
TGTGCCAGCAGCCTGGACAGGGGTGATCAGCCCCAGCATTTT	CASSLDRGDQPQHF	TRBV7-2	NA	TRBJ1-5	TRBD1
TGTGCCAGCAGTTACTCGACAGGGGATTACTATGGCTACACCTTC	CASSYSTGDYYGYTF	TRBV6-5	NA	TRBJ1-2	TRBD1
TGCAGCGTTGTGGGGACTAGCCCCACCGGGGAGCTGTTTTTT	CSVVGTSPTGELFF	TRBV29-1	NA	TRBJ2-2	TRBD2
TGTGCCAGCAGGACTCAAACGCGGGGGGCTCGGCAGCCCCAGCATTTT	CASRTQTRGARQPQHF	TRBV6-6	NA	TRBJ1-5	NA